This T cell receptor (beta chain) was retrieved from a study of blood T cells in healthy people across ages. CDR3 length: 14 residues. Germline values: CDR1 ENHRY, CDR2 SYGVKD. Between the trimmed V and J ends, which lost 6 bases and 1 base, there was a span of 11 bases. A J-beta primer mix and a sample-barcoded 5' primer were used in a second PCR of about 7 to 12 cycles. In TCRdb, the 5' RACE reads were re-called with MiXCR into one record per CDR3 protein. The data show around 2 million distinct CDR3 sequences, about 39% seen once. Sequencing input: blood. The chain recombines TRBV10-3 with TRBJ2-3, with a tentative D call TRBD2 (6 bases). The receptor's source is a human donor in good health. The CDR3, as DNA: TGTGCCATCAGGGGGGAGGTAGGCACAGATACGCAGTATTTT. Amino acids: CAIRGEVGTDTQYF.